The clone carrying this T cell receptor beta chain has a handful of counts. The antigen remains undetermined. The PCR used 60 Vbeta and 13 Jbeta primers. Here immunoSEQ multiplex PCR was the method, and the copy in TCRdb shows in-frame clones only, minus some. The sample records 90,000 to 130,000 clones, roughly 73% being singletons. This specimen belongs to a study of cytomegalovirus exposure and HLA in healthy donors. Study-wide findings and caveats: Cytomegalovirus status was reportedly diagnosed by the classifier with high specificity and sensitivity. About 87% or about 30% of the time was how often most TCR beta V segments were productive, according to an earlier analysis. Three of the chains that were CMV-associated were confirmed in vitro to be specific for CMV antigens.

This CDR3 contains 13 residues. The V gene end was trimmed by 6 bases and the J gene end by 7 bases; junction bases not matched to a gene: 7. Per the germline V gene, CDR1 is MNHEY and CDR2 is SVGAGI. The specimen sequenced was PBMCs. V and J are TRBV6-5 and TRBJ2-7, with TRBD1 matching 9 bases. The clonotype was recovered from a woman in her twenties or thirties in good health and CMV-seronegative. The CDR3 spells CASSYRGRREQYF. The CDR3 DNA reads TGTGCCAGCAGCTACAGGGGGCGCCGGGAGCAGTACTTC.